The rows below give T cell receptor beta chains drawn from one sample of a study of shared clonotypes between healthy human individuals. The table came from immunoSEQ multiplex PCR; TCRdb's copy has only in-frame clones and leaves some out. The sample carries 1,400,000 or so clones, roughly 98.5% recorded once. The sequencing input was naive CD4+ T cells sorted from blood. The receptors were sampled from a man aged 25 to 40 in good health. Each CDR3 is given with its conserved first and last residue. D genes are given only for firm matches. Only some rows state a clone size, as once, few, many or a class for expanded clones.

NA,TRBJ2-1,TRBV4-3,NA,CASSQEASSYNEQFF,TGCGCCAGCAGCCAAGAAGCGAGCTCCTACAATGAGCAGTTCTTC
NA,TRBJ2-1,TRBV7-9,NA,CASSFSASRGYNEQFF,TGTGCCAGCAGCTTCTCGGCGAGCCGGGGCTACAATGAGCAGTTCTTC
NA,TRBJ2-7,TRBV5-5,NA,CASSSSPGHTFNEQYF,TGTGCCAGCAGCTCCAGCCCCGGACACACCTTTAACGAGCAGTACTTC
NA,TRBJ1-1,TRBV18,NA,CASSERVSGEAFF,TGTGCCAGCTCAGAGAGGGTTTCTGGTGAAGCTTTCTTT
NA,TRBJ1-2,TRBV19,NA,CASSIADRWSGYTF,TGTGCCAGTAGTATAGCCGACAGATGGTCTGGCTACACCTTC
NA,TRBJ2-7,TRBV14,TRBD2,CASSRLAGYEQYF,TGTGCCAGCAGCCGACTAGCGGGCTACGAGCAGTACTTC
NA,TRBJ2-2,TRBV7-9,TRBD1,CASSSQGARTGELFF,TGTGCCAGCAGCTCCCAGGGGGCGCGCACCGGGGAGCTGTTTTTT
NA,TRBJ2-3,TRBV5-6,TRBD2,CASSLEDGRVLTDTQYF,TGTGCCAGCAGCTTGGAAGACGGGAGGGTTCTCACAGATACGCAGTATTTT
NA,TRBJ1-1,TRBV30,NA,CAWSVLVVNTEAFF,TGTGCCTGGAGTGTACTTGTCGTCAACACTGAAGCTTTCTTT
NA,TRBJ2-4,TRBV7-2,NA,CASSWAQGHENIQYF,TGTGCCAGCAGCTGGGCACAAGGACACGAAAACATTCAGTACTTC
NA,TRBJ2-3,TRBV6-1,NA,CASSDSRDPFTDTQYF,TGTGCCAGCAGTGATTCGAGAGACCCTTTCACAGATACGCAGTATTTT
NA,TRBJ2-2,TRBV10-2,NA,CASWTGYTGELFF,TGCGCCAGCTGGACGGGGTACACCGGGGAGCTGTTTTTT
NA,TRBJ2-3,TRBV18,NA,CASSPIGADTQYF,TGTGCCAGCTCACCAATTGGGGCAGATACGCAGTATTTT
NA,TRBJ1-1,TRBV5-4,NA,CASSLVGDGDTEAFF,TGTGCCAGCAGCTTGGTGGGGGACGGAGACACTGAAGCTTTCTTT
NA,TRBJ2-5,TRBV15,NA,CATSRDTASWNF,TGTGCCACCAGCAGAGATACGGCTAGTTGGAACTTC
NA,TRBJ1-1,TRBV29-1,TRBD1,CSVPDRGDDTEAFF,TGCAGCGTTCCAGACAGGGGGGACGACACTGAAGCTTTCTTT
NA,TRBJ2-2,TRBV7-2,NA,CASSSLRQGYTGELFF,TGTGCCAGCAGCAGCCTCCGGCAGGGATACACCGGGGAGCTGTTTTTT
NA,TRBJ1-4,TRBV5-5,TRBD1,CASSIQGASEKLFF,TGTGCCAGCAGCATACAGGGGGCGTCGGAAAAACTGTTTTTT
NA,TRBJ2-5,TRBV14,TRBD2,CASSQGGTSGQETQYF,TGTGCCAGCAGCCAGGGCGGGACTAGCGGCCAAGAGACCCAGTACTTC
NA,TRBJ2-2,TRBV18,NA,CASSRAVPSGTGELFF,TGTGCCAGCTCAAGAGCGGTCCCGAGTGGCACCGGGGAGCTGTTTTTT
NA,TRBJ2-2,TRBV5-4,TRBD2,CASSLGLAGGYTGELFF,TGTGCCAGCAGCTTGGGACTAGCGGGAGGGTACACCGGGGAGCTGTTTTTT
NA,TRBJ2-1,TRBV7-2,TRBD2,CASSLALTSGRSYNEQFF,TGTGCCAGCAGCTTAGCGCTTACTAGCGGGAGATCCTACAATGAGCAGTTCTTC
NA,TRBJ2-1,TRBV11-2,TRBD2,CASSTGLAGVNEQFF,TGTGCCAGCAGCACGGGACTAGCGGGAGTAAATGAGCAGTTCTTC
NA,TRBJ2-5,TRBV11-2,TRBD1,CASSLGDRAQETQYF,TGTGCCAGCAGCTTGGGGGACAGGGCCCAAGAGACCCAGTACTTC
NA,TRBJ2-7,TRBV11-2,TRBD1,CASSLVWQGATYEQYF,TGTGCCAGCAGCTTAGTTTGGCAGGGGGCGACCTACGAGCAGTACTTC
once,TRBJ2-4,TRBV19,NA,CASSIGGTLAKNIQYF,TGTGCCAGTAGTATCGGGGGAACCCTAGCCAAAAACATTCAGTACTTC
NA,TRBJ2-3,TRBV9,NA,CASRRGPQGPDTQYF,TGTGCCAGCCGGCGGGGCCCGCAGGGTCCAGATACGCAGTATTTT
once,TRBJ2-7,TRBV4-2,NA,CASSQRGTSSSYEQYF,TGTGCCAGCAGCCAAAGGGGGACATCAAGCTCCTACGAGCAGTACTTC
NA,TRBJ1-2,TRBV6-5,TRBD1,CAIRQGSPYGYTF,TGTGCCATTAGACAGGGCTCCCCTTATGGCTACACCTTC
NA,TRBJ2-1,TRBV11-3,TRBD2,CASSLSPRLAGGTEQFF,TGTGCCAGCAGCCTAAGCCCTAGGCTAGCGGGAGGGACTGAGCAGTTCTTC
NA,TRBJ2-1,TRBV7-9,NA,CASSSPNSYNEQFF,TGTGCCAGCAGCTCGCCGAACTCCTACAATGAGCAGTTCTTC
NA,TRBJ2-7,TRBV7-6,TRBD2,CASRPTGTSNTYEQYF,TGTGCCAGCAGGCCGACCGGGACTAGTAACACCTACGAGCAGTACTTC
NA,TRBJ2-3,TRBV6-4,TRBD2,CASRDWAGADTQYF,TGTGCCAGCAGAGATTGGGCGGGAGCAGATACGCAGTATTTT
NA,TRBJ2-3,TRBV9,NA,CASSVESWVKITDTQYF,TGTGCCAGCAGCGTAGAAAGTTGGGTAAAAATTACGGATACGCAGTATTTT
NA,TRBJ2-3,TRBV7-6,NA,CASKGGHTDTQYF,TGTGCCAGCAAGGGGGGGCACACAGATACGCAGTATTTT
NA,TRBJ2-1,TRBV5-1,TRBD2,CASSRLAGEAGNEQFF,TGCGCCAGCAGCCGTTTAGCGGGAGAGGCGGGGAATGAGCAGTTCTTC
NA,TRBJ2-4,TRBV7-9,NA,CASSRTQGLAKNIQYF,TGTGCCAGCAGCCGAACCCAGGGTTTAGCCAAAAACATTCAGTACTTC
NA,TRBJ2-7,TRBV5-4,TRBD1,CASSSDREHEQYF,TGTGCCAGCAGCTCAGACAGGGAACACGAGCAGTACTTC
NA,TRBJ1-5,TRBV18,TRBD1,CASSPLGTDPQPQHF,TGTGCCAGCTCCCCCCTGGGGACAGATCCTCAGCCCCAGCATTTT
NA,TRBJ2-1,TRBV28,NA,CASTPGGGNSYNEQFF,TGTGCCAGCACCCCCGGAGGAGGGAATTCCTACAATGAGCAGTTCTTC
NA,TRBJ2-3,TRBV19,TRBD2,CASRIAGGSTDTQYF,TGTGCCAGTAGGATAGCGGGAGGGAGCACAGATACGCAGTATTTT
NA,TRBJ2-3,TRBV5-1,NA,CASSLVVAGTDTQYF,TGCGCCAGCAGCTTGGTAGTAGCGGGCACAGATACGCAGTATTTT
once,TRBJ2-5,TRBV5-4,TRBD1,CASGTGNQETQYF,TGTGCCAGCGGGACAGGTAACCAAGAGACCCAGTACTTC
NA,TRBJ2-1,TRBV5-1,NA,CASSSQNMGNEQFF,TGCGCCAGCAGCTCCCAAAATATGGGTAATGAGCAGTTCTTC
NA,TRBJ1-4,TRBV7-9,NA,CASITGSFGKENEKLFF,TGTGCCAGCATCACCGGGTCCTTCGGGAAAGAGAATGAAAAACTGTTTTTT
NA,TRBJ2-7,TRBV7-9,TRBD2,CASSLETRGAYEQYF,TGTGCCAGCAGCTTAGAAACCCGGGGGGCCTACGAGCAGTACTTC
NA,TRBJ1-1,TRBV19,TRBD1,CASSYRGNTEAFF,TGTGCCAGTAGTTACAGGGGTAACACTGAAGCTTTCTTT
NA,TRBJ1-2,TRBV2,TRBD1,CASSEKGSPGTDYGYTF,TGTGCCAGCAGTGAAAAGGGGTCGCCCGGGACAGATTATGGCTACACCTTC
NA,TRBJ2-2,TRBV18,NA,CASSPTIGGNTGELFF,TGTGCCAGCTCACCCACAATAGGGGGGAACACCGGGGAGCTGTTTTTT
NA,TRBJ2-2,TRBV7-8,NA,CASSLGRKNTGELFF,TGTGCCAGCAGCTTAGGCAGGAAGAACACCGGGGAGCTGTTTTTT
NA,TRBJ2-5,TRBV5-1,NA,CASSLSTSNAGETQYF,TGCGCCAGCAGCTTGTCAACCTCCAACGCCGGTGAGACCCAGTACTTC
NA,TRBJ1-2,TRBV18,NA,CASSPPTRDGYTF,TGTGCCAGCTCACCACCGACGAGAGATGGCTACACCTTC
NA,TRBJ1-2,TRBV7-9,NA,CASRPGGAGYGYTF,TGTGCCAGCAGGCCCGGGGGAGCTGGCTATGGCTACACCTTC
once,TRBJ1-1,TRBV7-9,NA,CASRPGVGNTEAFF,TGTGCCAGCAGACCTGGGGTGGGGAACACTGAAGCTTTCTTT
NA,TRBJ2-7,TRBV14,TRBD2,CASSQIAGAPYSYEQYF,TGTGCCAGCAGCCAAATAGCGGGAGCCCCCTACTCCTACGAGCAGTACTTC
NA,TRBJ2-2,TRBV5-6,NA,CASSLIRGIGELFF,TGTGCCAGCAGCTTGATCCGAGGGATCGGGGAGCTGTTTTTT
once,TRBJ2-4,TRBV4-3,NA,CASSQIRVAKNIQYF,TGCGCCAGCAGCCAGATCAGGGTAGCCAAAAACATTCAGTACTTC
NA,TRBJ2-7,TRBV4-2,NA,CASSEVQTYEQYF,TGTGCCAGCAGCGAAGTCCAGACCTACGAGCAGTACTTC